This TCR beta chain was captured by sequencing in a study of blood T cell repertoires in COVID-19. Assay: immunoSEQ multiplex PCR; the TCRdb copy retains only in-frame clones and omits some. The repertoire includes over 250,000 clones, roughly 86% of them detected once, and about 2.6% sits in the top ten. Cohorts were determined from participant-reported clinical history. The source is a young woman who had recovered from COVID-19. The sample taken for sequencing was PBMCs or T cells enriched from blood (not recorded which).

The CDR3 protein is CASSVETGAPVSNQPQHF. CDR3 nucleotide sequence: TGCGCCAGCAGTGTGGAGACAGGGGCCCCTGTGAGCAATCAGCCCCAGCATTTT. This sequence joins TRBV10-2 and TRBJ1-5; 8 bases are a match to TRBD1. This CDR3 comprises 18 residues. The junction had 12 bases not matched to a gene; V was cut back by 4 bases and J by 1 base. In germline, CDR1 is WSHSY, CDR2 SAAADI.